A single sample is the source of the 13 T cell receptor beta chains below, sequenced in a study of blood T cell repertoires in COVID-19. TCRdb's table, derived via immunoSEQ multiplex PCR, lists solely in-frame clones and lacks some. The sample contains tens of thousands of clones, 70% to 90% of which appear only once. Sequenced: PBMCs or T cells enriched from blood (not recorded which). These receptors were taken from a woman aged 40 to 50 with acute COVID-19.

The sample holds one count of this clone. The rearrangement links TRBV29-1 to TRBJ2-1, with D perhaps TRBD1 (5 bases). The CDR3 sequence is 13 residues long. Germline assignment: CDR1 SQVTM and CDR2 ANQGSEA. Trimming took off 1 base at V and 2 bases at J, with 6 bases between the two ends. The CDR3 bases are TGCAGCGTTGAAGGACAGACCTACAATGAGCAGTTCTTC. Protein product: CSVEGQTYNEQFF.

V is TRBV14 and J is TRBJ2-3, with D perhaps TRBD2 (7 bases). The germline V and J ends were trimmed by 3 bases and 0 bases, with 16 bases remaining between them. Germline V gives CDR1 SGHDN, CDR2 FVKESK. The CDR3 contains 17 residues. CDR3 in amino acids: CASSQRGEGGSTDTQYF. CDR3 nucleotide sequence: TGTGCCAGCAGCCAGAGGGGGGAGGGAGGGAGCACAGATACGCAGTATTTT.

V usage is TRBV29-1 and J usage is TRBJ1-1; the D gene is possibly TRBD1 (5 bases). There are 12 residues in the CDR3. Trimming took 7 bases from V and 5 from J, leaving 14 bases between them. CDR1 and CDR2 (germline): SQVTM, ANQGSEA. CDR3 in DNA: TGCAGCGCCGGGGAGGGGAGGACTGAAGCTTTCTTT. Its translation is CSAGEGRTEAFF.

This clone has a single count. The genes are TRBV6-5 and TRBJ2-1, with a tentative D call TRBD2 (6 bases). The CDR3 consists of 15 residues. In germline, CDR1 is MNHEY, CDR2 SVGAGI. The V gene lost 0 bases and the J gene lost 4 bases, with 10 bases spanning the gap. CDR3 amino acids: CASSYSAGRYNEQFF. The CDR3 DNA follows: TGTGCCAGCAGTTACTCGGCGGGGAGGTACAATGAGCAGTTCTTC.

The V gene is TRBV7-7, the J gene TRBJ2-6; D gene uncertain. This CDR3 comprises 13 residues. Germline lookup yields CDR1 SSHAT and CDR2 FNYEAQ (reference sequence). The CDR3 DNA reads TGTGCTTCCCTGGCCCCTGGGGCCAACGTCCTGACTTTC. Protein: CASLAPGANVLTF.

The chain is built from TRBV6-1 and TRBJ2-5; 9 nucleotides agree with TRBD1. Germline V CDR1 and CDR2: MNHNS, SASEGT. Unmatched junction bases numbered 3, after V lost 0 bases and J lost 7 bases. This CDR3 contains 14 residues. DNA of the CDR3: TGTGCCAGCAGTGAAGCGGGACAGGGTGGGACCCAGTACTTC. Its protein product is CASSEAGQGGTQYF.

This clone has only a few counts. Written as DNA, the CDR3 is TGTGCCAGCAGTGAGTCTAGCGGGAGCACAGATACGCAGTATTTT. The encoded protein is CASSESSGSTDTQYF. V gene TRBV6-4 combines with J gene TRBJ2-3; 8 bases are a match to TRBD2. V lost 3 bases, J lost 0 bases, and 2 bases stayed unmatched. Germline loops: CDR1 MRHNA, CDR2 SNTAGT. The CDR3 runs 15 residues.

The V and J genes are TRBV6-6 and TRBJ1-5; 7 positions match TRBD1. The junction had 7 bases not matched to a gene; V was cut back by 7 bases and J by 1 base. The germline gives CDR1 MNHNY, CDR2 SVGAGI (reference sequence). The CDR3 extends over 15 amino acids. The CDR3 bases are TGTGCCAGCACGTTTAGACAGGGAAGCAATCAGCCCCAGCATTTT. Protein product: CASTFRQGSNQPQHF.

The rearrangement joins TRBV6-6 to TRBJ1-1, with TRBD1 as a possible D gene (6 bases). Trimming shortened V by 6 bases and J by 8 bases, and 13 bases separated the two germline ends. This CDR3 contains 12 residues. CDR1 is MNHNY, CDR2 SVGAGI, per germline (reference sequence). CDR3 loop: CASRKNREEAFF. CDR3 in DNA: TGTGCCAGCAGAAAAAACAGGGAGGAAGCTTTCTTT.

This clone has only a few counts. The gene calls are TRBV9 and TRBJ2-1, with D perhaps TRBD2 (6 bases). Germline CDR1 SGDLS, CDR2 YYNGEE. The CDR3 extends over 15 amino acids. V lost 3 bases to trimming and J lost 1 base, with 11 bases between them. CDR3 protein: CASSERDSSYNEQFF. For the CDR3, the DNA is TGTGCCAGCAGCGAGAGGGACTCTTCCTACAATGAGCAGTTCTTC.

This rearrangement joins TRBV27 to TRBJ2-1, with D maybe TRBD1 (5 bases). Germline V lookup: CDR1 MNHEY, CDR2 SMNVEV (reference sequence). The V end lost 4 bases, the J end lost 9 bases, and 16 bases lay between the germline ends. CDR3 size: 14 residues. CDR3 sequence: CASSSGPGMGEQFF. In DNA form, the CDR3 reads TGTGCCAGCAGTTCAGGACCAGGGATGGGTGAGCAGTTCTTC.

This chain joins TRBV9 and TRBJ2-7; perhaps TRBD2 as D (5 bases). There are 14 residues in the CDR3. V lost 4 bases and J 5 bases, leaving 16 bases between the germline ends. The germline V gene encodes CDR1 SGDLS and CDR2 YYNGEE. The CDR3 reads CASSPRWEINEQYF. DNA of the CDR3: TGTGCCAGCAGCCCTCGCTGGGAGATCAACGAGCAGTACTTC. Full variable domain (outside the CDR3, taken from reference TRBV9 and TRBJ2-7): DSGVTQTPKHLITATGQRVTLRCSPRSGDLSVYWYQQSLDQGLQFLIQYYNGEERAKGNILERFSAQQFPDLHSELNLSSLELGDSALYFCASSPRWEINEQYFGPGTRLTVT.

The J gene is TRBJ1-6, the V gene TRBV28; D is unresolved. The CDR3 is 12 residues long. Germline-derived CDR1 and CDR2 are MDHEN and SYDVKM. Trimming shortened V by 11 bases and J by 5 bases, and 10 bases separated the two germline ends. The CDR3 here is CAGGRDNSPLHF. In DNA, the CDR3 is TGTGCCGGAGGAAGAGATAATTCACCCCTCCACTTT. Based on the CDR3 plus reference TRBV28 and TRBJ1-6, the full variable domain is DVKVTQSSRYLVKRTGEKVFLECVQDMDHENMFWYRQDPGLGLRLIYFSYDVKMKEKGDIPEGYSVSREKKERFSLILESASTNQTSMYLCAGGRDNSPLHFGNGTRLTVT.